The 2 T cell receptor beta chains below were found in one sample sequenced in a study of beta chain features in type 1 diabetes. The sequenced template was cDNA made from the entire isolated RNA. The table came from immunoSEQ multiplex PCR; TCRdb's copy has only in-frame clones and leaves some out. The table shows hundreds of thousands of clones, with roughly 13% occurring only once. The source material was naive CD4+ T cells from blood. All receptors derive from a man aged 25-45 years in good health.

This clone has just a few counts. The rearrangement links TRBV7-9 to TRBJ2-7; D ambiguous. Germline CDR1 and CDR2: SEHNR and FQNEAQ (reference sequence). CDR3 length equals 15 residues. Trimming cost V 2 bases and J 4 bases, with 15 bases left between them. Written as DNA, the CDR3 is TGTGCCAGCAGCTTAAATCCAGATAAAAGTTACGAGCAGTACGTC. Protein: CASSLNPDKSYEQYV.

The V and J genes are TRBV14 and TRBJ2-2; 7 bases align to TRBD2. Losses at the gene ends were 1 base for V and 2 bases for J; bases not matched to a gene: 10. The CDR3 has 18 amino acids. Germline CDR1 reads SGHDN; CDR2 reads FVKESK. CDR3 loop: CASSQGLADQFNTGELFF. The CDR3 nucleotides are TGTGCCAGCAGCCAAGGACTAGCCGACCAATTTAACACCGGGGAGCTGTTTTTT.